Shown below are 21 T cell receptor beta chains from a single sample sequenced in a study of blood T cell repertoires in COVID-19. Sequencing used immunoSEQ multiplex PCR; TCRdb keeps in-frame clones, though not all of them. Seen here are about 47,000 clones, 80% to 85% observed once, and the top ten hold approximately 1.4%. Sequenced: peripheral blood. These receptors originate from a man aged 50-59 years with acute or convalescent COVID-19.

This clone was observed a handful of times. The V and J genes are TRBV21-1 and TRBJ1-5. TRBV21-1 is a recognized pseudogene. CDR3 length: 16 residues. The chain's CDR3 is CASSKGFRVSNQPQHF. The CDR3, as DNA: TGTGCCAGCAGCAAAGGGTTCCGCGTAAGCAATCAGCCCCAGCATTTT.

This rearrangement joins TRBV18 to TRBJ1-5, with TRBD1 as a possible D gene (6 bases). Trimming pared 3 bases from V and 1 base from J, leaving 22 bases between. The CDR3 loop spans 19 amino acids. CDR1 KGHSH and CDR2 LQKENI come from the germline V gene. CDR3 nucleotide sequence: TGTGCCAGCTCACCTACAGGGCCGCTGGTAGGGGAGAGCAATCAGCCCCAGCATTTT. Translation: CASSPTGPLVGESNQPQHF.

The V call is TRBV6-5, the J call TRBJ2-3; TRBD1 is a possible D gene (6 bases). Germline loops: CDR1 MNHEY, CDR2 SVGAGI. Trimming left V 6 bases short and J 0 bases short, with 13 bases between. The CDR3 contains 15 residues. The DNA of the CDR3 is TGTGCCAGCAGCGGGGACACTTCTAGCACAGATACGCAGTATTTT. Translated: CASSGDTSSTDTQYF.

V gene TRBV5-1 combines with J gene TRBJ2-6; perhaps TRBD2 as D (5 bases). The CDR3 runs to 15 residues. V was trimmed by 6 bases and J by 0 bases, leaving 10 bases between them. The germline V gene has CDR1 SGHRS and CDR2 YFSETQ. CDR3 nucleotides: TGCGCCAGCATGGACGGGAACTCTGGGGCCAACGTCCTGACTTTC. It translates to CASMDGNSGANVLTF.

V gene TRBV5-4 combines with J gene TRBJ2-1, with D maybe TRBD2 (5 bases). The V and J ends lost 4 bases and 0 bases respectively, with 11 bases between them. In germline, CDR1 is SGHNT, CDR2 YYREEE (reference sequence). This CDR3 contains 15 residues. The CDR3 nucleotides read TGTGCCAGCAGCATGGACCGGGGCTCCTACAATGAGCAGTTCTTC. Translating it yields CASSMDRGSYNEQFF. Full variable domain (outside the CDR3, taken from reference TRBV5-4 and TRBJ2-1): ETGVTQSPTHLIKTRGQQVTLRCSSQSGHNTVSWYQQALGQGPQFIFQYYREEENGRGNFPPRFSGLQFPNYSSELNVNALELDDSALYLCASSMDRGSYNEQFFGPGTRLTVL.

The chain uses TRBV7-2 and TRBJ2-7; possible D gene TRBD2, 6 bases. Trimming took off 5 bases at V and 5 bases at J, with 16 bases between the two ends. This CDR3 region has 14 residues. The germline V gene encodes CDR1 SGHTA and CDR2 FQGNSA. CDR3: CASSVGPPGDEQYF. The CDR3 DNA is TGTGCCAGCAGCGTGGGGCCGCCGGGGGACGAGCAGTACTTC.

This clone appeared once. The V gene is TRBV6-6, the J gene TRBJ2-1; tentative D call: TRBD2 (5 bases). This CDR3 region has 13 residues. Germline CDR1 is MNHNY and CDR2 is SVGAGI (reference sequence). The V end was cut by 6 bases, the J end by 10 bases, with 16 bases between. The CDR3 spells CASRKAGPGEQFF. The DNA for the CDR3 is TGTGCCAGCAGGAAGGCCGGACCGGGGGAGCAGTTCTTC.

The chain links TRBV19 to TRBJ1-2, with TRBD1 matching over 8 bases. Per the germline V gene, CDR1 is LNHDA and CDR2 is SQIVND (reference sequence). Trimming cost V 5 bases and J 8 bases; bases outside gene matches: 10. This CDR3 has 14 amino acids. CDR3: CASSVQGVLGGYTF. In nucleotides, the CDR3 is TGTGCCAGTAGTGTACAGGGGGTCCTGGGGGGCTACACCTTC. Combining the CDR3 with reference TRBV19 and TRBJ1-2 gives the whole variable domain DGGITQSPKYLFRKEGQNVTLSCEQNLNHDAMYWYRQDPGQGLRLIYYSQIVNDFQKGDIAEGYSVSREKKESFPLTVTSAQKNPTAFYLCASSVQGVLGGYTFGSGTRLTVV.

This chain connects TRBV11-2 to TRBJ2-5, with TRBD2 identical over 7 bases. After removal of 2 bases from V and 2 bases from J, the junction contained 11 bases not matched to a gene. In germline, CDR1 is SGHAT, CDR2 FQNNGV. This CDR3 contains 17 residues. The CDR3 region is CASSLPQGAGSQETQYF. CDR3 coding DNA: TGTGCCAGCAGCTTACCCCAGGGAGCGGGGAGTCAAGAGACCCAGTACTTC.

The chain joins TRBV5-5 to TRBJ2-2, with 10 bases that match TRBD2. Germline V CDR1 and CDR2: SGHKS, YYEKEE (reference sequence). There are 19 residues in the CDR3. The J segment lost 0 bases and the V segment lost 1 base, leaving 9 bases of the junction unmatched. The CDR3 sequence is CASSLFPGSGGANTGELFF. The DNA of the CDR3 is TGTGCCAGCAGCTTGTTTCCGGGGAGCGGGGGGGCGAACACCGGGGAGCTGTTTTTT.

This chain joins TRBV7-9 and TRBJ2-5, with TRBD2 identical over 9 bases. The ends lost 4 bases at V and 5 bases at J; junction bases unmatched: 5. The CDR3 length is 14 residues. Germline loops: CDR1 SEHNR, CDR2 FQNEAQ (reference sequence). The CDR3 reads CASSWGTSFETQYF. The CDR3 DNA is TGTGCCAGCAGCTGGGGGACTAGCTTCGAGACCCAGTACTTC.

The rearrangement uses TRBV10-3 and TRBJ1-6, with D tentatively TRBD1 (6 bases). The CDR3 has 13 residues. CDR1 and CDR2 from the germline V gene are ENHRY and SYGVKD. Trimming shortened V by 4 bases and J by 9 bases, and 10 bases separated the two germline ends. CDR3 protein: CAISADRTSPLHF. As DNA, the CDR3 is TGTGCCATCAGTGCCGACAGGACTTCACCCCTCCACTTT.

J is TRBJ2-3 and V is TRBV28, with TRBD2 as a possible D gene (6 bases). This CDR3 contains 15 residues. Trimming pared 3 bases from V and 2 bases from J, leaving 12 bases between. Germline CDR1 and CDR2: MDHEN and SYDVKM. CDR3 residues: CASSLERANTDTQYF. CDR3 in DNA: TGTGCCAGCAGTTTGGAGCGGGCCAACACAGATACGCAGTATTTT.

The chain employs TRBV25-1 and TRBJ1-4; TRBD1 agrees at 7 bases. Germline V gives CDR1 MGHDK, CDR2 SYGVNS. The V gene end was trimmed by 7 bases and the J gene end by 4 bases; junction bases not matched to a gene: 3. The CDR3 loop spans 13 amino acids. CDR3 sequence reads: CASKGAFNEKLFF. The CDR3 nucleotides are TGTGCCAGCAAGGGGGCGTTTAATGAAAAACTGTTTTTT.

This clone was seen only a few times. CDR3 region: CASKGTGREKLFF. CDR3 DNA: TGTGCCAGCAAAGGGACAGGGCGGGAAAAACTGTTTTTT. The rearrangement uses TRBV28 and TRBJ1-4, with 9 bases fitting TRBD1. The CDR3 sequence is 13 residues long. V was pared by 7 bases and J by 8 bases, with 5 bases of the junction left unmatched. The germline V gene has CDR1 MDHEN and CDR2 SYDVKM.

The chain joins TRBV7-9 to TRBJ1-4; TRBD1 matches 7 bases. The germline V gene has CDR1 SEHNR and CDR2 FQNEAQ (reference sequence). The CDR3 runs to 15 residues. The V segment lost 5 bases and the J segment 2 bases; nucleotides outside the gene matches: 5. CDR3 bases: TGTGCCAGCAGCACTCCGGGACAGACTAATGAAAAACTGTTTTTT. It specifies CASSTPGQTNEKLFF.

V and J are TRBV3-1 (or the pseudogene TRBV3-2) and TRBJ2-7, with 7 bases aligning to TRBD2. The germline gives CDR1 LGHDT, CDR2 YNNKEL (reference sequence). CDR3 length: 19 residues. V shed 1 base, J shed 1 base, and the junction held 16 bases outside the gene matches. CDR3 residues: CASSQVPSGITLGSYEQYF. CDR3 nucleotides: TGTGCCAGCAGCCAAGTCCCCAGCGGGATCACCCTAGGGTCCTACGAGCAGTACTTC.

The V gene is TRBV7-2, the J gene TRBJ2-1, with 9 bases fitting TRBD2. The J segment lost 7 bases and the V segment lost 5 bases, leaving 12 bases of the junction unmatched. The CDR3 runs to 16 residues. Germline CDR1 SGHTA, CDR2 FQGNSA. CDR3 amino acids: CASSPRALAGINEQFF. DNA of the CDR3: TGTGCCAGCAGCCCCCGCGCGCTAGCGGGAATTAATGAGCAGTTCTTC.

V is TRBV11-2 and J is TRBJ2-7, with no clear D. Germline-derived CDR1 and CDR2 are SGHAT and FQNNGV. Trimming left V 3 bases short and J 3 bases short, with 9 bases between. The CDR3 consists of 13 residues. In DNA, the CDR3 is TGTGCCAGCAGCTTTGTGCGGAACTACGAGCAGTACTTC. Amino acid sequence: CASSFVRNYEQYF.

This chain joins TRBV4-2 and TRBJ2-2, with a weak D call TRBD1 (6 bases). Looked up from germline, CDR1 is LGHNA and CDR2 is YNFKEQ. Trimming cost V 0 bases and J 4 bases, with 12 bases left between them. The CDR3 runs to 16 residues. CDR3 residues: CASSQDHGGATGELFF. The DNA of the CDR3 is TGTGCCAGCAGCCAAGATCATGGGGGCGCCACCGGGGAGCTGTTTTTT.

The chain couples TRBV27 to TRBJ2-1; 8 positions agree with TRBD1. V trimming: 5 bases; J trimming: 0 bases; junction bases outside the gene matches: 12. The CDR3 covers 18 residues. Per the germline V gene, CDR1 is MNHEY and CDR2 is SMNVEV (reference sequence). CDR3 loop: CASSLRTGILGSYNEQFF. In DNA, the CDR3 is TGTGCCAGCAGTCTCCGGACAGGGATATTGGGCTCCTACAATGAGCAGTTCTTC.